Below, 11 T cell receptor beta chains from the same sample are listed, as sequenced in a study of T cell repertoires in cytomegalovirus infection. TCRdb passed the reads through MiXCR, listing each CDR3 protein once. The sample shows about 320,000 distinct CDR3 sequences, more than 9% of them seen only once. Sequencing was performed on PBMCs. Receptors originate from a human donor in good health (CMV status not recorded). Some clones in this sample may be carry-over from other donors' samples.

The V call is TRBV2, the J call TRBJ1-5; D gene uncertain. Per germline, CDR1 SNHLY and CDR2 FYNNEI. The CDR3 has 14 amino acids. V shed 4 bases and J shed 5 bases, with 12 bases lying between them. The CDR3 DNA is TGTGCCAGCAGTGTGCATGGTGTAGATCAGCCCCAGCATTTT. Its protein is CASSVHGVDQPQHF.

This clonotype was seen a handful of times. The genes are TRBV7-2 and TRBJ1-6, with D unclear. The CDR3 has 14 amino acids. Trimming cost V 5 bases and J 7 bases, with 12 bases left between them. Germline CDR1 SGHTA, CDR2 FQGNSA. CDR3 amino acids: CASSPGQKNSPLHF. Here the CDR3 DNA reads TGTGCCAGCAGCCCCGGGCAGAAGAATTCACCCCTCCACTTT.

The V gene is TRBV7-2, the J gene TRBJ2-7; D may match TRBD1 or TRBD2 (5 bases each). Trimming removed 5 bases from V and 7 bases from J, with 15 bases in between. Germline assignment: CDR1 SGHTA and CDR2 FQGNSA. This CDR3 has 13 amino acids. The CDR3 DNA follows: TGTGCCAGCAGCCGGGACGGAGCAAGGGAGCAGTACTTC. This codes for CASSRDGAREQYF.

This clonotype has a count of ten or more. V and J are TRBV12-3 or TRBV12-4 and TRBJ1-4; D not certain. V was cut by 3 bases and J by 0 bases, with 17 bases left in between. There are 18 residues in the CDR3. The CDR3 DNA sequence: TGTGCCAGCAGTTTTGAGTCCCTGGGCAGACCAACTAATGAAAAACTGTTTTTT. Protein product: CASSFESLGRPTNEKLFF.

This clonotype appeared a few times. The chain couples TRBV19 to TRBJ2-7; D is unclear. The CDR3 consists of 13 residues. V was clipped by 5 bases and J by 1 base, with 9 bases between them. Germline V gene data show CDR1 as LNHDA and CDR2 as SQIVND (reference sequence). The CDR3 nucleotides are TGTGCCAGTAGTCCGACACGATCCTACGAGCAGTACTTC. Protein: CASSPTRSYEQYF. The whole variable domain, filled in from reference TRBV19 and TRBJ2-7, reads DGGITQSPKYLFRKEGQNVTLSCEQNLNHDAMYWYRQDPGQGLRLIYYSQIVNDFQKGDIAEGYSVSREKKESFPLTVTSAQKNPTAFYLCASSPTRSYEQYFGPGTRLTVT.

The chain recombines TRBV2 with TRBJ2-1, with 8 bases identical to TRBD1. The CDR3 extends over 14 amino acids. Germline trimming cut 5 bases from V and 4 bases from J; bases unmatched to any gene: 4. CDR1 and CDR2 from the germline V gene are SNHLY and FYNNEI. CDR3 residues: CASSSTGVYNEQFF. CDR3 in DNA: TGTGCCAGCAGTTCGACAGGGGTTTACAATGAGCAGTTCTTC.

This clonotype has just a few counts. This CDR3 reads CASSVSGTLNEQYF. The CDR3 nucleotides are TGTGCCAGCAGCGTATCCGGGACCCTAAACGAGCAGTACTTC. The chain joins TRBV7-8 to TRBJ2-7; the D call may be TRBD1 or TRBD2 (5 bases each). The CDR3 has 14 residues. Trimming cost V 5 bases and J 5 bases, with 16 bases left between them. Per the germline V gene, CDR1 is SGHVS and CDR2 is FQNEAQ. The whole variable domain, filled in from reference TRBV7-8 and TRBJ2-7, reads GAGVSQSPRYKVAKRGQDVALRCDPISGHVSLFWYQQALGQGPEFLTYFQNEAQLDKSGLPSDRFFAERPEGSVSTLKIQRTQQEDSAVYLCASSVSGTLNEQYFGPGTRLTVT.

This chain links TRBV12-3 or TRBV12-4 with TRBJ2-1; D is uncertain. V lost 7 bases to trimming and J lost 7 bases, with 8 bases between them. The CDR3 totals 11 residues. The CDR3 protein is CASMWANEQFF. The CDR3 DNA reads TGTGCCAGCATGTGGGCAAATGAGCAGTTCTTC.

This chain uses TRBV5-4 with TRBJ2-7; no definite D call. Germline V lookup: CDR1 SGHNT, CDR2 YYREEE (reference sequence). There are 14 residues in the CDR3. Deletions cut 3 bases from V and 1 base from J, with 11 bases between. CDR3 nucleotide sequence: TGTGCCAGCAGCTCGGCCACGACATCCTACGAGCAGTACTTC. As protein: CASSSATTSYEQYF.

This clonotype showed up many times. V is TRBV10-3 and J is TRBJ2-1; D gene unclear. The V and J ends lost 6 bases and 2 bases respectively, with 8 bases between them. The CDR3 covers 13 residues. Germline assignment: CDR1 ENHRY and CDR2 SYGVKD. This CDR3 reads CAIRGGAYNEQFF. Here the CDR3 DNA reads TGTGCCATCAGGGGTGGGGCCTACAATGAGCAGTTCTTC.

The table lists this clonotype with many counts. The chain employs TRBV28 and TRBJ1-2; tentatively, D is TRBD1 (5 bases). The CDR3 spans 15 residues. V was clipped by 6 bases and J by 2 bases, with 16 bases between them. The V gene's germline CDR1 is MDHEN and CDR2 SYDVKM. CDR3 residues: CASSPGGGRNYGYTF. CDR3 nucleotides: TGTGCCAGCAGCCCCGGGGGTGGAAGGAACTATGGCTACACCTTC.